This T cell receptor (beta chain) came from a study of blood T cell repertoires in COVID-19. Using immunoSEQ multiplex PCR, the repertoire was profiled, and TCRdb retains in-frame clones only, with some absent. The table records about 58,000 clones, about 85% of them present only once. V lost 8 bases, J lost 0 bases, and 10 bases lay in between. The CDR3 covers 13 residues. Looked up from germline, CDR1 is KGHSH and CDR2 is LQKENI. The sequenced sample was peripheral blood. The V and J genes are TRBV18 and TRBJ1-1; D ambiguous. This sequence originates from a woman in her 70s with active COVID-19. This chain's CDR3 is CASIGLVNTEAFF. The CDR3 bases are TGTGCCAGCATCGGACTGGTGAACACTGAAGCTTTCTTT.